This entry lists 29 T cell receptor beta chains sequenced from one sample in a study of blood T cell repertoires in COVID-19. Clones were read by immunoSEQ multiplex PCR, and TCRdb kept only the in-frame ones, dropping some. The sample consists of under 150,000 clones, around four fifths of them appearing once. The sequencing sample was made of peripheral blood. The receptors were gathered from a human donor in a cohort sampled during active COVID-19.

This chain links TRBV28 with TRBJ2-1; tentative D call: TRBD2 (7 bases). The V and J ends lost 5 bases and 0 bases respectively, with 14 bases between them. The CDR3 length is 16 residues. Germline V lookup: CDR1 MDHEN, CDR2 SYDVKM. The CDR3 sequence: CASSESGDNSYNEQFF. Here the CDR3 DNA reads TGTGCCAGCAGTGAAAGCGGGGACAACTCCTACAATGAGCAGTTCTTC.

V gene TRBV6-5 combines with J gene TRBJ1-5; 7 bases agree with TRBD1. After removal of 5 bases from V and 4 bases from J, the junction contained 2 bases not matched to a gene. The CDR3 consists of 13 residues. CDR1 is MNHEY, CDR2 SVGAGI, per germline. DNA for the CDR3: TGTGCCAGCAGTATACAGGGGAATCAGCCCCAGCATTTT. Protein sequence: CASSIQGNQPQHF.

The rearrangement uses TRBV19 and TRBJ2-5, with D possibly matching TRBD1 (5 bases). Germline V gene data show CDR1 as LNHDA and CDR2 as SQIVND (reference sequence). V was cut by 3 bases and J by 2 bases, with 16 bases left in between. This CDR3 is 16 amino acids long. The CDR3 region is CASSINPGNVQETQYF. CDR3 DNA sequence: TGTGCCAGTAGTATTAATCCAGGGAACGTACAAGAGACCCAGTACTTC.

The chain combines TRBV7-3 with TRBJ2-7, with D tentatively TRBD2 (5 bases). This CDR3 is 13 amino acids long. Trimming took 2 bases from V and 5 from J, leaving 10 bases between them. Germline CDR1 SGHTA, CDR2 FQGTGA. The CDR3 protein is CASSLSTGDEQYF. CDR3 nucleotide sequence: TGTGCCAGCAGCTTATCGACCGGGGACGAGCAGTACTTC.

The chain recombines TRBV18 with TRBJ1-3, with unresolved D. V was trimmed by 3 bases and J by 0 bases, leaving 12 bases between them. The length of the CDR3 is 16 residues. The germline CDR1 and CDR2 sequences are KGHSH and LQKENI. In nucleotides, the CDR3 is TGTGCCAGCTCACCCCAAACGGGTTCCTCTGGAAACACCATATATTTT. Translated, it gives CASSPQTGSSGNTIYF.

This clone was detected once. The CDR3 spells CASSLGSDTGELFF. The DNA of the CDR3 is TGTGCCAGCAGCTTAGGTTCCGACACCGGGGAGCTGTTTTTT. This chain connects TRBV11-3 to TRBJ2-2; the D is unclear. This CDR3 comprises 14 residues. V was clipped by 1 base and J by 3 bases, with 6 bases between them. In germline, CDR1 is SGHNT, CDR2 YENEEA.

In DNA form, the CDR3 reads TGTGCCAGCAGCTTAGTGGCTAGCGGGGGGTTACTGGATACGCAGTATTTT. Translation: CASSLVASGGLLDTQYF. The V gene is TRBV7-2, the J gene TRBJ2-3; 11 bases are a match to TRBD2. V lost 1 base to trimming and J lost 6 bases; unmatched junction nucleotides: 9. Germline V gives CDR1 SGHTA, CDR2 FQGNSA. The CDR3 covers 17 residues.

The V and J genes are TRBV7-6 and TRBJ2-1; D possibly corresponds to TRBD1 (7 bases). Between the trimmed V and J ends, which lost 2 bases and 7 bases, there was a span of 15 bases. CDR1 is SGHVS, CDR2 FNYEAQ, per germline. The CDR3 length is 15 residues. CDR3 coding DNA: TGTGCCAGCAGCTTAATGGCAGGGGGGTTGAATGAGCAGTTCTTC. It translates to CASSLMAGGLNEQFF.

There are a few counts of this clone. The chain couples TRBV19 to TRBJ1-6, with 7 positions matching TRBD1. Germline V CDR1 and CDR2: LNHDA, SQIVND (reference sequence). The CDR3 totals 14 residues. V lost 3 bases to trimming and J lost 7 bases; unmatched junction nucleotides: 3. The CDR3 nucleotides read TGTGCCAGTAGTATGTGGGACAGAAATTCACCCCTCCACTTT. Protein sequence: CASSMWDRNSPLHF.

As DNA, the CDR3 is TGTGCCAGCAGTTACTCAGGGGGCCAAAGGTCGGCTGAAGCTTTCTTT. This encodes CASSYSGGQRSAEAFF. The rearrangement joins TRBV6-5 to TRBJ1-1; 7 bases fit TRBD1. Germline V lookup: CDR1 MNHEY, CDR2 SVGAGI. CDR3 length: 16 amino acids. Trimming cost V 0 bases and J 6 bases; bases outside gene matches: 10.

V is TRBV19 and J is TRBJ1-1; D is possibly TRBD1 (6 bases). Germline CDR1 is LNHDA and CDR2 is SQIVND (reference sequence). The CDR3 has 19 residues. V was cut by 3 bases and J by 0 bases, with 23 bases left in between. CDR3: CASSIGFGGRKDLNTEAFF. CDR3 bases: TGTGCCAGTAGTATCGGGTTCGGGGGGCGGAAAGACCTGAACACTGAAGCTTTCTTT.

This rearrangement joins TRBV5-5 to TRBJ2-2, with TRBD1 matching 8 bases. Germline CDR1 is SGHKS and CDR2 is YYEKEE (reference sequence). CDR3 size: 15 residues. The V segment lost 4 bases and the J segment 1 base; nucleotides outside the gene matches: 3. CDR3 sequence reads: CASSPGQGNTGELFF. CDR3 bases: TGTGCCAGCAGCCCTGGACAGGGGAACACCGGGGAGCTGTTTTTT.

The chain combines TRBV7-3 with TRBJ2-2; TRBD2 matches 8 bases. The CDR3 has 15 amino acids. Looked up from germline, CDR1 is SGHTA and CDR2 is FQGTGA. V lost 5 bases, J lost 3 bases, and 5 bases stayed unmatched. CDR3 loop: CASSRTSLDTGELFF. In nucleotides, the CDR3 is TGTGCCAGCAGCAGGACTAGCTTGGACACCGGGGAGCTGTTTTTT.

This clone was found once. The rearrangement links TRBV6-5 to TRBJ2-5; 10 nucleotides agree with TRBD2. CDR1 is MNHEY and CDR2 is SVGAGI in the germline V gene. After removal of 6 bases from V and 3 bases from J, the junction contained 7 bases not matched to a gene. This CDR3 is built from 15 residues. The CDR3 sequence: CASSTTSGAKETQYF. As DNA, the CDR3 is TGTGCCAGCAGCACCACTAGCGGGGCAAAAGAGACCCAGTACTTC.

V is TRBV7-9 and J is TRBJ2-1; TRBD2 matches 8 bases. V lost 2 bases and J lost 0; bases outside the gene matches: 3. The CDR3 sequence is 16 residues long. The germline V gene encodes CDR1 SEHNR and CDR2 FQNEAQ (reference sequence). This chain's CDR3 is CASSLWAGGSYNEQFF. DNA for the CDR3: TGTGCCAGCAGCTTATGGGCGGGAGGCTCCTACAATGAGCAGTTCTTC.

The V and J genes are TRBV25-1 and TRBJ2-7, with a possible D match to TRBD1 (7 bases). CDR3 length: 15 residues. Germline V gene lookup returns CDR1 MGHDK and CDR2 SYGVNS. The ends were cut back, 0 bases at V and 4 bases at J, with 13 bases in the middle. Here the CDR3 reads CASSEYRQGGYEQYF. In DNA, the CDR3 is TGTGCCAGCAGTGAATATCGGCAGGGGGGTTACGAGCAGTACTTC.

The rearrangement joins TRBV11-2 to TRBJ2-7, with no clear D. CDR1 is SGHAT, CDR2 FQNNGV, per germline. Trimming left V 1 base short and J 3 bases short, with 10 bases between. The CDR3 runs 14 residues. In DNA, the CDR3 is TGTGCCAGCAGCTTAGGCACCATCGGCTACGAGCAGTACTTC. Translating gives CASSLGTIGYEQYF.

This chain joins TRBV7-2 and TRBJ2-7; 8 bases agree with TRBD1. V gave up 5 bases and J gave up 3 bases; unmatched junction bases: 6. Germline loops: CDR1 SGHTA, CDR2 FQGNSA. The CDR3 length is 14 residues. This CDR3 reads CASSHIDRGYEQYF. The CDR3 region has the DNA TGTGCCAGCAGCCATATCGACAGGGGCTACGAGCAGTACTTC.

This chain's CDR3 is CASSFRRGLYNSPLHF. CDR3 nucleotide sequence: TGTGCCAGCAGCTTCCGGCGGGGACTATATAATTCACCCCTCCACTTT. The V gene is TRBV5-6, the J gene TRBJ1-6; D may be TRBD1 (5 bases). The germline gives CDR1 SGHDT, CDR2 YYEEEE. The CDR3 totals 16 residues. V lost 2 bases and J 4 bases, leaving 13 bases between the germline ends.

CDR3 sequence reads: CAISKHLTGVRWDIQYF. DNA for the CDR3: TGTGCCATCAGTAAACACCTGACAGGTGTGAGGTGGGACATTCAGTACTTC. This chain uses TRBV10-3 with TRBJ2-4, with D possibly being TRBD1 (6 bases). The germline CDR1 and CDR2 sequences are ENHRY and SYGVKD. CDR3 length equals 17 residues. V was cut by 5 bases and J by 8 bases, with 25 bases left in between.

CDR3 amino acids: CASSYSNRNYGYTF. The CDR3 coding sequence is TGTGCCAGCAGTTACTCTAACAGAAACTATGGCTACACCTTC. This chain joins TRBV6-5 and TRBJ1-2; D not resolved. CDR1 MNHEY and CDR2 SVGAGI come from the germline V gene. V was cut by 0 bases and J by 2 bases, with 7 bases left in between. The CDR3 is made up of 14 amino acids.

V gene TRBV12-3 or TRBV12-4 combines with J gene TRBJ1-6; 8 bases are a match to TRBD1. CDR3 length equals 13 residues. Trimming removed 6 bases from V and 10 bases from J; junction bases left unmatched: 5. For the CDR3, the DNA is TGTGCCAGCAGCATGGACAGGGACTCACCCCTCCACTTT. Translating gives CASSMDRDSPLHF.

V and J are TRBV2 and TRBJ2-1, with 8 bases matching TRBD1. V was pared by 0 bases and J by 3 bases, with 1 base of the junction left unmatched. The CDR3 runs 15 residues. Germline V gene data show CDR1 as SNHLY and CDR2 as FYNNEI. The CDR3, as DNA: TGTGCCAGCAGTGAAGCAACAGGGGGCTACAATGAGCAGTTCTTC. Protein sequence: CASSEATGGYNEQFF.

The rearrangement uses TRBV14 and TRBJ2-1, with 10 bases lining up with TRBD2. The CDR3 spans 18 residues. Losses at the gene ends were 4 bases for V and 7 bases for J; bases not matched to a gene: 16. CDR1 SGHDN and CDR2 FVKESK come from the germline V gene. This CDR3 is CASSPLGSSGRAINEQFF. The CDR3, as DNA: TGTGCCAGCAGCCCCCTAGGATCGAGCGGGAGGGCCATAAATGAGCAGTTCTTC.

The V call is TRBV23-1, the J call TRBJ1-6; TRBD1 agrees at 8 bases. TRBV23-1 is reported as an ORF; its role is uncertain. V lost 7 bases, J lost 8 bases, and 7 bases stayed unmatched. There are 14 residues in the CDR3. As DNA, the CDR3 is TGCGCCAGCACCCGGACAGGGCCGGATTCACCCCTCCACTTT. It is translated as CASTRTGPDSPLHF.

The gene calls are TRBV29-1 and TRBJ2-7; D may be TRBD2 (5 bases). Between the trimmed V and J ends, which lost 4 bases and 1 base, there was a span of 14 bases. Germline lookup yields CDR1 SQVTM and CDR2 ANQGSEA. The CDR3 contains 14 residues. CDR3 region: CSVGGYRGSYEQYF. The DNA for the CDR3 is TGCAGCGTTGGAGGGTATCGGGGATCCTACGAGCAGTACTTC.

The chain is built from TRBV7-2 and TRBJ2-7; 11 bases are shared with TRBD2. The germline CDR1 and CDR2 sequences are SGHTA and FQGNSA. The J segment lost 1 base and the V segment lost 1 base, leaving 6 bases of the junction unmatched. This CDR3 spans 17 amino acids. The CDR3 DNA reads as TGTGCCAGCAGCTTAGTGGGGACTAGCGGAACTTCCTACGAGCAGTACTTC. It codes for CASSLVGTSGTSYEQYF.

The chain is built from TRBV6-5 and TRBJ1-1, with D perhaps matching TRBD1 (5 bases). With 6 bases removed from V and 11 bases from J, the gap between germline ends came to 19 bases. Germline assignment: CDR1 MNHEY and CDR2 SVGAGI. This CDR3 comprises 13 residues. CDR3 residues: CASSSGGTVRAFF. CDR3 nucleotide sequence: TGTGCCAGCAGCTCCGGCGGGACGGTTAGGGCTTTCTTT.

The chain is built from TRBV2 and TRBJ1-1; the D gene is possibly TRBD1 (5 bases). The length of the CDR3 is 12 residues. The germline CDR1 and CDR2 sequences are SNHLY and FYNNEI. V lost 7 bases and J lost 7, with 13 bases in between. Here the CDR3 reads CASIPDSLEAFF. The CDR3 DNA sequence: TGTGCCAGCATCCCTGACAGCCTTGAAGCTTTCTTT. The full variable domain, rest sourced from reference TRBV2 and TRBJ1-1, is EPEVTQTPSHQVTQMGQEVILRCVPISNHLYFYWYRQILGQKVEFLVSFYNNEISEKSEIFDDQFSVERPDGSNFTLKIRSTKLEDSAMYFCASIPDSLEAFFGQGTRLTVV.